The present T cell receptor beta chain was sequenced within a study of early stage breast cancer tumors. Turning to the study itself: Eight ER+/PR+/HER2- tumors were invasive ductal; a few were invasive lobular.

Each sample had two DNA replicates, 0.5 ug blood or roughly 1.4 ug tissue. The method was immunoSEQ multiplex PCR; TCRdb's version includes in-frame clones alone and lacks a portion of them. The table lists about 70,000 clones, roughly 80% of them singletons. About this clone: Its matching antigen is unknown.

V was trimmed by 6 bases and J by 0 bases, leaving 15 bases between them. CDR1 MNHEY and CDR2 SMNVEV come from the germline V gene (reference sequence). The CDR3 totals 16 residues. Study-wide points: Enriched TCRB sequences shared across patients were mostly commonly generated sequences.

The chain has TRBV27 and TRBJ2-1; D is unclear. This TCR came from a person aged 35-49 years with breast cancer. Sequencing was done on a sample of blood. The CDR3 DNA reads as TGTGCCAGCAGCTCCGTAAGTGAGAGCTCCTACAATGAGCAGTTCTTC. This codes for CASSSVSESSYNEQFF.